The 16 T cell receptor beta chains below all came from one sample that was sequenced in a study of cytomegalovirus exposure and HLA in healthy donors. Researchers ran the PCR with 60 Vbeta and 13 Jbeta primers. The table came from immunoSEQ multiplex PCR; TCRdb's copy has only in-frame clones and leaves some out. The sample has about 150,000 clones; 68% are singletons. Sample: PBMCs. The receptors were gathered from a man aged 30 to 45 in good health and CMV-seropositive.

V is TRBV29-1 and J is TRBJ2-7, with 8 bases that match TRBD1. The ends lost 5 bases at V and 4 bases at J; junction bases unmatched: 13. CDR1 SQVTM and CDR2 ANQGSEA come from the germline V gene. The CDR3 totals 15 residues. The CDR3 DNA follows: TGCAGCGTTAGGGTGTGGACAGGGCGTTCGTACGAGCAGTACTTC. It is translated as CSVRVWTGRSYEQYF.

The rearrangement links TRBV5-8 to TRBJ1-5; the D is unclear. The length of the CDR3 is 15 residues. V was clipped by 2 bases and J by 0 bases, with 9 bases between them. Germline V gene sequence: CDR1 SGHTS, CDR2 YDEGEE. The CDR3 coding sequence is TGTGCCAGCAGCTTTGAGGGATTTAGCAATCAGCCCCAGCATTTT. It translates to CASSFEGFSNQPQHF.

The genes are TRBV28 and TRBJ1-2; D gene ambiguous. Trimming shortened V by 2 bases and J by 2 bases, and 6 bases separated the two germline ends. Per germline, CDR1 MDHEN and CDR2 SYDVKM. This CDR3 contains 13 residues. The CDR3 bases are TGTGCCAGCAGTTTAGACGGGAACTATGGCTACACCTTC. Residues: CASSLDGNYGYTF.

This clone was counted once. An end of the junction does not agree with germline; a read error may underlie this. This chain uses TRBV5-6 with TRBJ2-7; 8 bases are shared with TRBD2. Per germline, CDR1 SGHDT and CDR2 YYEEEE. The CDR3 extends over 14 amino acids. The CDR3 region has the DNA TGTGCCGGCAGCTATCCCGGGGGGGCCCACGAGCAGTACTTC. This sequence encodes CAGSYPGGAHEQYF.

This clone was seen just once. The chain links TRBV2 to TRBJ2-3, with D perhaps matching TRBD1 (6 bases). The CDR3 totals 14 residues. In germline, CDR1 is SNHLY, CDR2 FYNNEI. Trimming removed 7 bases at V and 0 bases at J, with 11 bases between. CDR3 protein: CASTGTPSTDTQYF. The CDR3 bases are TGTGCCAGCACCGGGACACCAAGCACAGATACGCAGTATTTT.

This rearrangement joins TRBV5-4 to TRBJ1-3; no definite D call. CDR3 length: 14 residues. V lost 0 bases to trimming and J lost 1 base, with 5 bases between them. Germline CDR1 reads SGHNT; CDR2 reads YYREEE (reference sequence). The CDR3 sequence: CASSLDSSGNTIYF. The DNA of the CDR3 is TGTGCCAGCAGCTTGGACTCGTCTGGAAACACCATATATTTT.

The chain carries TRBV11-2 and TRBJ2-5; weak D call: TRBD2 (5 bases). V was clipped by 4 bases and J by 8 bases, with 8 bases between them. CDR3 length: 11 residues. Germline assignment: CDR1 SGHAT and CDR2 FQNNGV. The CDR3 sequence is CASSSTSTQYF. CDR3 in DNA: TGTGCCAGCAGCTCAACTAGTACCCAGTACTTC.

V is TRBV5-1 and J is TRBJ2-1; 11 positions agree with TRBD2. V shed 1 base, J shed 6 bases, and the junction held 3 bases outside the gene matches. The CDR3 sequence is 15 residues long. Germline-derived CDR1 and CDR2 are SGHRS and YFSETQ. For the CDR3, the DNA is TGCGCCAGCAGCTTGACCGGGACTAGCGGCAATGAGCAGTTCTTC. Protein: CASSLTGTSGNEQFF.

J is TRBJ1-6 and V is TRBV28; maybe TRBD1 (5 bases). V lost 3 bases and J lost 8, with 14 bases in between. CDR1 is MDHEN and CDR2 is SYDVKM in the germline V gene. CDR3 length: 15 residues. The CDR3 DNA sequence: TGTGCCAGCAGTTTGGACATCGGGTCGGATTCACCCCTCCACTTT. Its protein product is CASSLDIGSDSPLHF.

This chain uses TRBV12-5 with TRBJ2-7; 8 nucleotides agree with TRBD1. This CDR3 is built from 13 residues. The germline gives CDR1 LGHNT, CDR2 FRNRAP. The CDR3 here is CTSSRGPGYEQYF. The CDR3 bases are TGTACCAGTAGCAGGGGGCCGGGGTACGAGCAGTACTTC.

This clone has just a few counts. The rearrangement joins TRBV6-6 to TRBJ2-2, with D possibly being TRBD1 (6 bases). The V end lost 0 bases, the J end lost 6 bases, and 14 bases lay between the germline ends. This CDR3 comprises 16 residues. Germline CDR1 MNHNY, CDR2 SVGAGI (reference sequence). CDR3 amino acids: CASSYSGTKDAGELFF. Here the CDR3 DNA reads TGTGCCAGCAGTTACTCCGGGACAAAGGACGCCGGGGAGCTGTTTTTT.

This rearrangement joins TRBV5-1 to TRBJ2-7; TRBD2 aligns across 7 bases. Looked up from germline, CDR1 is SGHRS and CDR2 is YFSETQ. V was clipped by 0 bases and J by 2 bases; unmatched bases: 2. The CDR3 spans 14 residues. CDR3 sequence: CASSLARGAYEQYF. In DNA form, the CDR3 reads TGCGCCAGCAGCTTGGCCCGGGGGGCCTACGAGCAGTACTTC.

The chain links TRBV7-9 to TRBJ2-7; weak D call: TRBD1 (6 bases). Germline lookup yields CDR1 SEHNR and CDR2 FQNEAQ (reference sequence). Trimming cost V 5 bases and J 8 bases, with 19 bases left between them. The CDR3 covers 14 residues. The chain's CDR3 is CASSTLRDIGQQYF. The CDR3 nucleotides read TGTGCCAGCAGCACTCTTCGGGACATAGGTCAGCAGTACTTC.

The rearrangement uses TRBV7-8 and TRBJ1-4, with TRBD1 as a possible D gene (5 bases). V lost 4 bases and J lost 0, with 12 bases in between. Per the germline V gene, CDR1 is SGHVS and CDR2 is FQNEAQ. This CDR3 is 16 amino acids long. The CDR3 DNA follows: TGTGCCAGCAGCTCCAAGACAGACCCAACTAATGAAAAACTGTTTTTT. Protein sequence: CASSSKTDPTNEKLFF.

This clone was counted only a few times. The chain joins TRBV6-5 to TRBJ2-1, with TRBD1 as a possible D gene (5 bases). Trimming removed 2 bases at V and 9 bases at J, with 14 bases between. CDR1 is MNHEY, CDR2 SVGAGI, per germline. The CDR3 extends over 14 amino acids. Here the CDR3 reads CASSYLGQGGEQFF. CDR3 nucleotides: TGTGCCAGCAGTTACCTAGGGCAGGGCGGTGAGCAGTTCTTC.

This clone appeared once. CDR3 DNA: TGTGCCAGCAGTTCGGGACAGGGGGCAGGCGGGGAAGCTTTCTTT. Translated, it gives CASSSGQGAGGEAFF. The chain couples TRBV6-5 to TRBJ1-1; 12 bases align to TRBD1. J lost 8 bases, V lost 4 bases, and 8 bases had no gene match. Germline V gene data show CDR1 as MNHEY and CDR2 as SVGAGI. This CDR3 contains 15 residues.